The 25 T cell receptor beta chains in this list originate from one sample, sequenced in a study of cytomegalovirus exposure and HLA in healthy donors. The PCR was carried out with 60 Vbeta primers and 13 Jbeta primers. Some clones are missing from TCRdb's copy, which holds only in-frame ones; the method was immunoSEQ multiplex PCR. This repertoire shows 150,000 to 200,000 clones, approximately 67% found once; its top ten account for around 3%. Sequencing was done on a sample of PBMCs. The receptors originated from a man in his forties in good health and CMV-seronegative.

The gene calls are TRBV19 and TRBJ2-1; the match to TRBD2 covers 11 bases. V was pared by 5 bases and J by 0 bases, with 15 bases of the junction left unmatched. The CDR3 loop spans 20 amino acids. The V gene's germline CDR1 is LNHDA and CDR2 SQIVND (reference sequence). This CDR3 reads CASSPRGSGGGYSSYNEQFF. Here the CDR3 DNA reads TGTGCCAGTAGTCCGCGTGGTAGCGGGGGGGGTTATAGCTCCTACAATGAGCAGTTCTTC. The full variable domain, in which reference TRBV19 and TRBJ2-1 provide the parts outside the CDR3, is DGGITQSPKYLFRKEGQNVTLSCEQNLNHDAMYWYRQDPGQGLRLIYYSQIVNDFQKGDIAEGYSVSREKKESFPLTVTSAQKNPTAFYLCASSPRGSGGGYSSYNEQFFGPGTRLTVL.

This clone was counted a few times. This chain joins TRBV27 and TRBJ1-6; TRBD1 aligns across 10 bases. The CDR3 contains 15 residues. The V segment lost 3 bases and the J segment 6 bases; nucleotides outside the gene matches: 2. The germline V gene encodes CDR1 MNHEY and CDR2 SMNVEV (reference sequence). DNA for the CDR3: TGTGCCAGCAGTTTTAGGGACAGGGGTAATTCACCCCTCCACTTT. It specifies CASSFRDRGNSPLHF.

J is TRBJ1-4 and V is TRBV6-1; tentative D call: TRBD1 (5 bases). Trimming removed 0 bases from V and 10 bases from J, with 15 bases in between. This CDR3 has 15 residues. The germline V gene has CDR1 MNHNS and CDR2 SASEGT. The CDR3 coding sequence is TGTGCCAGCAGTGAAGCTGGAAAGGGGCGAGGAAAACTGTTTTTT. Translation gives CASSEAGKGRGKLFF.

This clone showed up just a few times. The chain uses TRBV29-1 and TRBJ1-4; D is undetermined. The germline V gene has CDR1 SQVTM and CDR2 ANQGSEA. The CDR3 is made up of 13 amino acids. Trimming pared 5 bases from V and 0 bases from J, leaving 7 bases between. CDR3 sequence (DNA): TGCAGCGTTAGGAGTGCAACTAATGAAAAACTGTTTTTT. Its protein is CSVRSATNEKLFF.

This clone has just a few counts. CDR3 bases: TGCGCCAGCAGCAGAGGACAGGGTACGTCGTATGGCTACACCTTC. It translates to CASSRGQGTSYGYTF. The chain combines TRBV5-1 with TRBJ1-2, with 8 bases aligning to TRBD1. This CDR3 is built from 15 residues. The trim removed 4 bases at V and 5 bases at J, leaving 10 bases unmatched. Germline loops: CDR1 SGHRS, CDR2 YFSETQ.

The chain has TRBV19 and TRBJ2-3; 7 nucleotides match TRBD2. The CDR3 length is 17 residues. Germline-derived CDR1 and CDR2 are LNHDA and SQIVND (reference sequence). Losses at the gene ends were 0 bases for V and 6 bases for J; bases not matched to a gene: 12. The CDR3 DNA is TGTGCCAGTAGTATAGATCATGCGGGAGCCGCCCCCGATACGCAGTATTTT. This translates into CASSIDHAGAAPDTQYF.

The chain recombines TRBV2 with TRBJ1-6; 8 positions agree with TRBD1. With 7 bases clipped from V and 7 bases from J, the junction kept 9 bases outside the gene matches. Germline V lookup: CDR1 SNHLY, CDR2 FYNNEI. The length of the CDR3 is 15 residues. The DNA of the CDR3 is TGTGCCAGCACTGCCGGACAGGGAAGGAATTCACCCCTCCACTTT. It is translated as CASTAGQGRNSPLHF.

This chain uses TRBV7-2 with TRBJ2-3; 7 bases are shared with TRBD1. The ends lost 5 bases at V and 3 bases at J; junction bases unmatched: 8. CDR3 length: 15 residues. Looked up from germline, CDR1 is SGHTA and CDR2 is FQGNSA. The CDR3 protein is CASSVGGVQTDTQYF. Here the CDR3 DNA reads TGTGCCAGCAGCGTAGGGGGCGTCCAGACAGATACGCAGTATTTT.

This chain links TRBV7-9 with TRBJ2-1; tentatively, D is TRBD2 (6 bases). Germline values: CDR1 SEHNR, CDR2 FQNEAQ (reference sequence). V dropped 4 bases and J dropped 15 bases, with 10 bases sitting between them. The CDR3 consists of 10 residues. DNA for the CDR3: TGTGCCAGCAGCTACACAGCGGGGTTCTTC. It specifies CASSYTAGFF.

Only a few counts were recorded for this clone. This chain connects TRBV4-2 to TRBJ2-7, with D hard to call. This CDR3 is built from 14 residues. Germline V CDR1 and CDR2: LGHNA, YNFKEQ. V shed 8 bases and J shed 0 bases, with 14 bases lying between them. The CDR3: CASAIGGDSYEQYF. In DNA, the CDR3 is TGTGCCAGCGCCATCGGCGGCGACTCCTACGAGCAGTACTTC.

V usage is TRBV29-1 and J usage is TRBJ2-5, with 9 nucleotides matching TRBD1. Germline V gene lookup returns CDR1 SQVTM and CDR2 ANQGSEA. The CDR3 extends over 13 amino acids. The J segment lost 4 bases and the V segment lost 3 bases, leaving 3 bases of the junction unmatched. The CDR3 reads CSVDKDRGETQYF. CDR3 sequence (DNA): TGCAGCGTTGACAAGGACAGGGGAGAGACCCAGTACTTC.

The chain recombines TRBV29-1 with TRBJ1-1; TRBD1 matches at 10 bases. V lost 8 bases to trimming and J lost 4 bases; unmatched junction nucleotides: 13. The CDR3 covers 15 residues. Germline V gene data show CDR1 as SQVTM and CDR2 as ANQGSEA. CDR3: CSSLGGTGVGTEAFF. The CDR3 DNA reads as TGCAGCTCTCTTGGGGGGACAGGGGTAGGCACTGAAGCTTTCTTT.

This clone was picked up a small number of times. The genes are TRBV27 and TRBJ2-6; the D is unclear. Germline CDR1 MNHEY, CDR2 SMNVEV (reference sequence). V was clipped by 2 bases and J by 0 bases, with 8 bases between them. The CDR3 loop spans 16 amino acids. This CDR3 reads CASSLVLNSGANVLTF. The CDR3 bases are TGTGCCAGCAGTTTAGTCTTAAACTCTGGGGCCAACGTCCTGACTTTC.

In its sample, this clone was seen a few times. Here the CDR3 DNA reads TGTGCCAGCAGTGAAGCCCAGGGGAAGATAGAGTCACCCCTCCACTTT. Protein: CASSEAQGKIESPLHF. The rearrangement links TRBV6-1 to TRBJ1-6; D is possibly TRBD1 (6 bases). The CDR3 contains 16 residues. Germline V gives CDR1 MNHNS, CDR2 SASEGT. V was trimmed by 0 bases and J by 10 bases, leaving 16 bases between them.

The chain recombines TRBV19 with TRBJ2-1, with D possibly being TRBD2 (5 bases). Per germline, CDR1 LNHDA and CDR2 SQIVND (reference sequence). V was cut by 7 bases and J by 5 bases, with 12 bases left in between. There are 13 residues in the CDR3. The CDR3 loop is CASKILGDNEQFF. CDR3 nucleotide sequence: TGTGCCAGTAAAATTCTCGGGGACAATGAGCAGTTCTTC.

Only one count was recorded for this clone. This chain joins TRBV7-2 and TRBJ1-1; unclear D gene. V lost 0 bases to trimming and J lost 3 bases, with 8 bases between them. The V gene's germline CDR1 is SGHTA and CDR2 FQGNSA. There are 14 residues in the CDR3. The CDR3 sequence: CASSLASSYTEAFF. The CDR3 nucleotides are TGTGCCAGCAGCTTAGCATCGAGCTACACTGAAGCTTTCTTT.

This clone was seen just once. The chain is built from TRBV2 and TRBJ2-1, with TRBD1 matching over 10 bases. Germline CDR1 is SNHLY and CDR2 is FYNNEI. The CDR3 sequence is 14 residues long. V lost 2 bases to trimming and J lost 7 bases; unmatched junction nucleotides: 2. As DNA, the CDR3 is TGTGCCAGCAGTGAACGGACAGGGGGAAATGAGCAGTTCTTC. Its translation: CASSERTGGNEQFF.

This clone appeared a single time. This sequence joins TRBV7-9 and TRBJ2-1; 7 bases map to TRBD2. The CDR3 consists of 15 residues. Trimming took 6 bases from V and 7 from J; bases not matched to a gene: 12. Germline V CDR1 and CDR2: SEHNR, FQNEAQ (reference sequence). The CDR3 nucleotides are TGTGCCAGCAGTTGGGTAGGCGGGAGCTTTAATGAGCAGTTCTTC. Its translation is CASSWVGGSFNEQFF.

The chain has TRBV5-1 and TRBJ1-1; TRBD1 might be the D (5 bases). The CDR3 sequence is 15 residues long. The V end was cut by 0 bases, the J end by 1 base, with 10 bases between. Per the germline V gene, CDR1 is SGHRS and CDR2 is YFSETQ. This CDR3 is CASSLGGRANTEAFF. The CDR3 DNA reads TGCGCCAGCAGCTTGGGCGGCAGGGCGAACACTGAAGCTTTCTTT.

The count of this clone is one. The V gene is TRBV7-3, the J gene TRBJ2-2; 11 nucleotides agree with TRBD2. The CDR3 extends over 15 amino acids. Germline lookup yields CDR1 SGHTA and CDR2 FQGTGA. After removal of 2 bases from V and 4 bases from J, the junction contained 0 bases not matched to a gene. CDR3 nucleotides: TGTGCCAGCAGCTTACTAGCGGGAGGCACCGGGGAGCTGTTTTTT. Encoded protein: CASSLLAGGTGELFF.

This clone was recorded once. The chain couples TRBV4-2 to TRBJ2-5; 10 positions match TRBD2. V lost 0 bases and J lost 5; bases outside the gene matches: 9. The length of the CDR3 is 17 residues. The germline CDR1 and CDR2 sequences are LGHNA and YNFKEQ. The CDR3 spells CASSQDSGGGGRETQYF. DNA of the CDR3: TGTGCCAGCAGCCAAGACAGCGGGGGGGGCGGAAGGGAGACCCAGTACTTC.

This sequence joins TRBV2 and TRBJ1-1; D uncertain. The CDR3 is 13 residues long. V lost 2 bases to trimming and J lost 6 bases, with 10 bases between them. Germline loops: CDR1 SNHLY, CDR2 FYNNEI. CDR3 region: CASSELRGAEAFF. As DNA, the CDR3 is TGTGCCAGCAGTGAACTGCGAGGCGCTGAAGCTTTCTTT.

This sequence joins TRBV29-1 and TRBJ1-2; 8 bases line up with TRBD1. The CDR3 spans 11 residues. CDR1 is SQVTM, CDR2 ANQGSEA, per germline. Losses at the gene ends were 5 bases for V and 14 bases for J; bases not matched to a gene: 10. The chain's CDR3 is CSVYRGVQGTF. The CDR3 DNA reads TGCAGCGTTTACAGGGGGGTCCAAGGGACCTTC.

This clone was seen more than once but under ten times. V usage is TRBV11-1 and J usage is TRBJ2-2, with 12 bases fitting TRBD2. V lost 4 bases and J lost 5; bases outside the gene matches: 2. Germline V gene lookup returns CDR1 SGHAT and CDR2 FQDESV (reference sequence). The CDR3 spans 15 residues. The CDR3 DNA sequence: TGTGCCAGCAGCTCTAGCGGGAGGGAAACCGGGGAGCTGTTTTTT. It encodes CASSSSGRETGELFF.

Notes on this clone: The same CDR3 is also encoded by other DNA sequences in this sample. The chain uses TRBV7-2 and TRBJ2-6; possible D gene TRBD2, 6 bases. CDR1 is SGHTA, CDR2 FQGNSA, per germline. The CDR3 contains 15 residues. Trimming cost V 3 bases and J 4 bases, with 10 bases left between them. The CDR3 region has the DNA TGTGCCAGCAGCTTTGGGGGGAGCGGGGCCAACGTCCTGACTTTC. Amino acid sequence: CASSFGGSGANVLTF.